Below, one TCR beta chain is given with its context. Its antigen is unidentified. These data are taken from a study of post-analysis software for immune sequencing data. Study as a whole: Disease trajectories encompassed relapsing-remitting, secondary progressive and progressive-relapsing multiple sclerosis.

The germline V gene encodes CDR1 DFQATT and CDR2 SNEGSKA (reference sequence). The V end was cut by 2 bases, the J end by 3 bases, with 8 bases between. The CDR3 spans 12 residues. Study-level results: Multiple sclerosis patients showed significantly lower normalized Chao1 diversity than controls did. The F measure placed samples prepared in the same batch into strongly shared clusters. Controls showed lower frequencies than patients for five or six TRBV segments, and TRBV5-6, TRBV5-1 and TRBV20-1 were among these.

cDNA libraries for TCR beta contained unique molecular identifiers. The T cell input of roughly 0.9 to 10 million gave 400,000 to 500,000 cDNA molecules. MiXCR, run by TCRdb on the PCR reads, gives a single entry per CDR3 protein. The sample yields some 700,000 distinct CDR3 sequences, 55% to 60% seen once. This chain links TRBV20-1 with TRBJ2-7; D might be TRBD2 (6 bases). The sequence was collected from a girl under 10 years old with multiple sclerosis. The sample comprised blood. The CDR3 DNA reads TGCAGTGCTAGACCCGGGGGCTACGAGCAGTACTTC. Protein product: CSARPGGYEQYF.